The T cell receptor beta chain described here comes from a study of cytomegalovirus exposure and HLA in healthy donors. General study points: A prior analysis recorded that most TCR beta V segments were productive about 90% or about 30% of the time. Using the classifier, cytomegalovirus status was reportedly diagnosed with high specificity and sensitivity.

Details on this clone: As yet, its antigen is unknown.

The V end was cut by 3 bases, the J end by 6 bases, with 9 bases between. The CDR3 is made up of 13 amino acids. The germline gives CDR1 SGHNT, CDR2 YENEEA. Primers included in the PCR were 60 Vbeta and 13 Jbeta primers. TCRdb's copy holds only in-frame clones and misses some; the assay was immunoSEQ multiplex PCR. The repertoire holds 65,000 to 90,000 clones, roughly 77% seen once, with about 4.2% in the top ten. The chain recombines TRBV11-3 with TRBJ2-1; a weak D match, TRBD2 (5 bases). The specimen sequenced was PBMCs. The sequence was collected from a man in his fifties or sixties in good health and CMV-seronegative. The CDR3 reads CASSLRTSNEQFF. In nucleotides, the CDR3 is TGTGCCAGCAGCTTGAGGACTTCCAATGAGCAGTTCTTC.